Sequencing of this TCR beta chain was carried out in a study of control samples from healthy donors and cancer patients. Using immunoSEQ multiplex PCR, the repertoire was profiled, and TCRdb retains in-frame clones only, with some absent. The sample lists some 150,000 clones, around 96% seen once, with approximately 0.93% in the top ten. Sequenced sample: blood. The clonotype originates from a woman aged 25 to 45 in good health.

Here the CDR3 reads CASSFWGRNTEAFF. CDR3 bases: TGCGCCAGCAGCTTTTGGGGGCGGAACACTGAAGCTTTCTTT. The chain joins TRBV5-1 to TRBJ1-1; tentatively, D is TRBD1 (6 bases). This CDR3 contains 14 residues. The V gene's germline CDR1 is SGHRS and CDR2 YFSETQ. Trimming cost V 2 bases and J 1 base, with 9 bases left between them. Full variable domain (remainder filled in from reference TRBV5-1 and TRBJ1-1): KAGVTQTPRYLIKTRGQQVTLSCSPISGHRSVSWYQQTPGQGLQFLFEYFSETQRNKGNFPGRFSGRQFSNSRSEMNVSTLELGDSALYLCASSFWGRNTEAFFGQGTRLTVV.